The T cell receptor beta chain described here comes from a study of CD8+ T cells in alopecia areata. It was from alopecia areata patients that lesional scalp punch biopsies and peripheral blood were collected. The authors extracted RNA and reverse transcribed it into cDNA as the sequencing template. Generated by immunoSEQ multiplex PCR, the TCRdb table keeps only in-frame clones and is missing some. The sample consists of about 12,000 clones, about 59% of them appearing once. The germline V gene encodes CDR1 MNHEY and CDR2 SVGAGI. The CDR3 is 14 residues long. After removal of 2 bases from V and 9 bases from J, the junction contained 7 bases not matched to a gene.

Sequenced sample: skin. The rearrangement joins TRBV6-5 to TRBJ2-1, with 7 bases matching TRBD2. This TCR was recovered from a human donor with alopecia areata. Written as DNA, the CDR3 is TGTGCCAGCAGTTACGGGGGGGGAATGACTGAGCAGTTCTTC. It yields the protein CASSYGGGMTEQFF.